This is a list of T cell receptor beta chains from one sample in a study of CD8 T cells in ankylosing spondylitis. Using its own MiXCR run on the 5' RACE reads, TCRdb lists one record per CDR3 protein. The table shows about 42,000 distinct CDR3 sequences, with over 3.5% occurring only once. Sequencing was carried out using blood, either unsorted or a sorted T cell fraction (not recorded which). All receptors derive from a female donor with ankylosing spondylitis or in good health (not recorded which). Each CDR3 is given with its conserved first and last residue. Each record gives: J gene, V gene, clone size, D gene, CDR3 protein, CDR3 DNA. D genes are given only for firm matches. Size values are once, few and many counts, or a class for expanded clones, and some rows have none.

>TRBJ2-2|TRBV9|many|TRBD2
CASSPLGTSVKNTGELFF
TGTGCCAGCAGCCCACTTGGGACTAGCGTTAAGAACACCGGGGAGCTGTTTTTT
>TRBJ1-5|TRBV9|many|-
CASSVGGLYQPQHF
TGTGCCAGCAGCGTAGGAGGGTTGTATCAGCCCCAGCATTTT
>TRBJ2-1|TRBV9|many|-
CASSPSGWGERNEQFF
TGTGCCAGCAGCCCCTCCGGGTGGGGGGAGCGAAATGAGCAGTTCTTC
>TRBJ2-1|TRBV9|many|TRBD2
CASSVEASGGSGNEQFF
TGTGCCAGCAGCGTAGAGGCTAGCGGGGGGAGTGGCAATGAGCAGTTCTTC
>TRBJ2-7|TRBV9|-|TRBD1
CASSATGTGGDEQYF
TGTGCCAGCAGCGCCACCGGGACAGGGGGGGACGAGCAGTACTTC
>TRBJ1-2|TRBV9|many|TRBD1
CASSPLGTGARANYGYTF
TGTGCCAGCAGCCCTCTTGGGACAGGGGCAAGAGCTAACTATGGCTACACCTTC
>TRBJ1-1|TRBV9|few|-
CASSVSFDNTEAFF
TGTGCCAGCAGCGTAAGTTTCGATAACACTGAAGCTTTCTTT
>TRBJ2-7|TRBV9|many|TRBD1
CASSVAPGQTYEQYF
TGTGCCAGCAGCGTAGCCCCGGGACAGACCTACGAGCAGTACTTC
>TRBJ1-2|TRBV9|many|TRBD1
CASSVEPGGFYGYTF
TGTGCCAGCAGCGTAGAACCAGGGGGCTTCTATGGCTACACCTTC
>TRBJ2-7|TRBV9|many|TRBD1
CASSPTKTGLYEQYF
TGTGCCAGCAGCCCTACTAAGACAGGGCTCTACGAGCAGTACTTC
>TRBJ2-2|TRBV9|-|-
CASTRDPNTGELFF
TGTGCCAGCACCCGGGACCCGAACACCGGGGAGCTGTTTTTT
>TRBJ1-1|TRBV9|many|-
CASSVGTMGREAFF
TGTGCCAGCAGCGTGGGGACAATGGGACGGGAGGCTTTCTTT
>TRBJ2-1|TRBV9|many|-
CASSVVGIRSYNEQFF
TGTGCCAGCAGCGTAGTAGGTATCCGCTCTTACAATGAGCAGTTCTTC
>TRBJ2-3|TRBV9|many|TRBD2
CASSVGDEAGADTQYF
TGTGCCAGCAGCGTAGGGGATGAAGCGGGGGCAGATACGCAGTATTTT
>TRBJ1-1|TRBV9|-|-
CASAKGTYTEAFF
TGTGCCAGTGCGAAGGGTACTTACACTGAAGCTTTCTTT
>TRBJ1-5|TRBV9|many|-
CASSVDGNQPQHF
TGTGCCAGCAGCGTAGATGGGAATCAGCCCCAGCATTTT
>TRBJ2-7|TRBV9|-|-
CASSPSEGSYWSYEQYF
TGTGCCAGCAGCCCTAGCGAGGGGAGTTATTGGTCCTACGAGCAGTACTTC
>TRBJ1-2|TRBV9|many|-
CASSVEDRDEWSTF
TGTGCCAGCAGCGTAGAGGATAGGGACGAGTGGTCCACCTTC
>TRBJ1-4|TRBV9|many|-
CASSPQASATNEKLFF
TGTGCCAGCAGCCCTCAGGCCTCGGCAACTAATGAAAAACTGTTTTTT
>TRBJ2-1|TRBV9|many|TRBD1
CASSPRQGGYNEQFF
TGTGCCAGCAGCCCACGACAGGGGGGTTACAATGAGCAGTTCTTC
>TRBJ1-2|TRBV9|medium-sized|-
CASESRNYGYTF
TGTGCCAGCGAGAGCAGGAACTATGGCTACACCTTC
>TRBJ2-1|TRBV9|many|TRBD1
CASSLGQLFGNEQFF
TGTGCCAGCAGCCTGGGACAGCTCTTTGGCAATGAGCAGTTCTTC
>TRBJ2-2|TRBV9|-|TRBD2
CASSVVGGEIAGELFF
TGTGCCAGCAGCGTAGTGGGAGGGGAGATCGCCGGGGAGCTGTTTTTT
>TRBJ1-5|TRBV9|many|-
CASSGGRGGNQPQHF
TGTGCCAGCAGCGGCGGGAGGGGTGGCAATCAGCCCCAGCATTTT
>TRBJ2-3|TRBV9|many|TRBD2
CASSTGLAGLTDTQYF
TGTGCCAGCAGCACTGGACTAGCGGGCCTCACAGATACGCAGTATTTT
>TRBJ2-2|TRBV9|many|TRBD2
CASRTSGGQGELFF
TGTGCCAGCCGGACTAGCGGGGGGCAAGGGGAGCTGTTTTTT
>TRBJ1-2|TRBV9|many|-
CASSVGEPSDGYTF
TGTGCCAGCAGCGTAGGAGAACCGTCGGATGGCTACACCTTC
>TRBJ1-2|TRBV9|many|TRBD1
CASSVGQGGSGYTF
TGTGCCAGCAGCGTAGGACAGGGAGGTTCTGGCTACACCTTC
>TRBJ2-1|TRBV9|-|-
CASSYRSGLPYNEQFF
TGTGCCAGCAGCTATCGTAGCGGCCTACCCTACAATGAGCAGTTCTTC
>TRBJ2-5|TRBV9|few|TRBD1
CASSVATTGETQYF
TGTGCCAGCAGCGTAGCTACGACAGGGGAGACCCAGTACTTC
>TRBJ2-1|TRBV9|many|TRBD2
CASSVSSGGAYNEQFF
TGTGCCAGCAGCGTATCAAGCGGGGGGGCCTACAATGAGCAGTTCTTC
>TRBJ2-3|TRBV9|-|-
CASSDIGSDTQYF
TGTGCCAGCAGCGATATTGGCTCAGATACGCAGTATTTT
>TRBJ2-1|TRBV9|many|TRBD2
CASSVSSGDLYNEQFF
TGTGCCAGCAGCGTGAGTAGCGGGGACCTCTACAATGAGCAGTTCTTC
>TRBJ1-2|TRBV9|many|TRBD1
CASSVGWDRGGYGYTF
TGTGCCAGCAGCGTAGGGTGGGACAGGGGCGGCTATGGCTACACCTTC
>TRBJ2-3|TRBV9|many|-
CASSVETGDTQYF
TGTGCCAGCAGCGTAGAGACCGGGGATACGCAGTATTTT
>TRBJ1-2|TRBV9|few|-
CASSLNVDRNLNYGYTF
TGTGCCAGCAGCTTGAACGTTGACAGAAACCTTAACTATGGCTACACCTTC
>TRBJ2-5|TRBV9|many|-
CASSVGQTETQYF
TGTGCCAGCAGCGTCGGCCAGACAGAGACCCAGTACTTC
>TRBJ2-3|TRBV9|few|-
CASSGGWGGPTDTQYF
TGTGCCAGCAGCGGGGGATGGGGGGGGCCCACAGATACGCAGTATTTT
>TRBJ2-5|TRBV9|few|TRBD1
CASSVGWTGAQETQYF
TGTGCCAGCAGCGTAGGTTGGACAGGGGCTCAAGAGACCCAGTACTTC
>TRBJ1-4|TRBV9|few|-
CASSPTGIVGEKLFF
TGTGCCAGCAGCCCAACAGGGATCGTAGGTGAAAAACTGTTTTTT
>TRBJ2-7|TRBV9|many|TRBD1
CASSVRTGGAYEQYF
TGTGCCAGCAGCGTCCGGACAGGGGGGGCCTACGAGCAGTACTTC
>TRBJ2-7|TRBV9|-|TRBD1
CASGQGANEQYF
TGTGCCAGCGGACAGGGGGCCAACGAGCAGTACTTC
>TRBJ1-1|TRBV9|-|-
CASSVADTSNTEAFF
TGTGCCAGCAGCGTAGCGGATACTTCGAACACTGAAGCTTTCTTT
>TRBJ2-7|TRBV9|many|-
CASSVDQEPAYEQYF
TGTGCCAGCAGCGTAGATCAGGAACCCGCCTACGAGCAGTACTTC
>TRBJ1-1|TRBV9|many|TRBD1
CASSAGQGVLTEAFF
TGTGCCAGCAGCGCAGGACAGGGGGTGCTCACTGAAGCTTTCTTT
>TRBJ2-5|TRBV9|many|-
CASSVVSETVQYF
TGTGCCAGCAGCGTAGTTTCCGAGACCGTTCAGTACTTC
>TRBJ1-1|TRBV9|many|TRBD1
CASSAWDRGQNTEAFF
TGTGCCAGCAGCGCTTGGGACAGGGGGCAGAACACTGAAGCTTTCTTT
>TRBJ1-6|TRBV9|once|-
CASSVTGPPEGSPLHF
TGTGCCAGCAGCGTAACCGGGCCCCCGGAGGGGTCACCCCTCCACTTT
>TRBJ2-7|TRBV9|medium-sized|-
CASSSQRYGLGEQYF
TGTGCCAGCAGCTCCCAACGCTACGGGCTTGGGGAGCAGTACTTC